This T cell receptor beta chain derives from a study of cytomegalovirus exposure and HLA in healthy donors. The validation cohort, a group of over a hundred subjects, included the donors and was separate from the roughly 670-subject first cohort. TCRdb keeps only in-frame clones here, not all; method: immunoSEQ multiplex PCR. The sample lists approximately 120,000 clones, 89% occurring once. Germline V gene lookup returns CDR1 KGHSH and CDR2 LQKENI. With 4 bases removed from V and 0 bases from J, the gap between germline ends came to 11 bases. The CDR3 extends over 15 amino acids. The chain employs TRBV18 and TRBJ2-3; D is undetermined. Specimen: PBMCs. The sequence derives from a woman between 18 and 29 years old in good health and CMV-seronegative. The chain's CDR3 is CASSRDTSSTDTQYF. The CDR3 region has the DNA TGTGCCAGCTCACGTGACACAAGTAGCACAGATACGCAGTATTTT. Variable domain in full (rest from reference TRBV18 and TRBJ2-3): NAGVMQNPRHLVRRRGQEARLRCSPMKGHSHVYWYRQLPEEGLKFMVYLQKENIIDESGMPKERFSAEFPKEGPSILRIQQVVRGDSAAYFCASSRDTSSTDTQYFGPGTRLTVL.